This T cell receptor beta chain was identified during a study of T cells expressing NK-cell markers. CDR1 is DFQATT and CDR2 is SNEGSKA in the germline V gene (reference sequence). CDR3 length: 16 amino acids. With respect to this clonotype: Its antigen remains unidentified.

TCRdb re-called the 5' RACE reads; every CDR3 protein appears as one record, without DNA. The table lists about 550,000 distinct CDR3 sequences. Notes on the study in general: Whether expanded NKG2C+ T cell clones were HCMV-specific remained unclear.

This sequence joins TRBV20-1 and TRBJ2-7. This sequence originates from a man between 18 and 29 years old in good health. Sequenced sample: blood T cells: a sorted CD56 or NKG2C T cell subset, CD4+ or CD8+ T cells, or bulk PBMC T cells (not recorded which). The CDR3 spells CSASISGRRGSYEQYF.